The clone carrying this T cell receptor beta chain was detected a few times. Its matching antigen is unknown. The germline V gene has CDR1 MNHEY and CDR2 SMNVEV (reference sequence). V shed 2 bases and J shed 9 bases, with 19 bases lying between them. This CDR3 spans 15 amino acids. Sequencing used immunoSEQ multiplex PCR; TCRdb keeps in-frame clones, though not all of them. The data hold 98,000 or so clones, with approximately 85% observed a single time. The data stem from a study of cytomegalovirus exposure and HLA in healthy donors. Study-wide findings and caveats: Cytomegalovirus association was listed for 164 TCR beta chains. High specificity and sensitivity for cytomegalovirus status were reported for the classifier.

Specimen: PBMCs. This TCR was recovered from a young woman in good health and CMV-seronegative. The J gene is TRBJ1-1, the V gene TRBV27, with D tentatively TRBD1 (5 bases). CDR3 DNA: TGTGCCAGCAGTTTAGCTCTAGGGGAAGTAGGAAAAGCTTTCTTT. Its protein product is CASSLALGEVGKAFF.